This TCR beta chain appears in the sequencing data of a study of graft-versus-host responses after intestinal transplantation. General study points: High graft-versus-host to host-versus-graft clonal ratios were seen in allografts of patients with graft-donor T cell macrochimerism. GvH clones occurred in recipient marrow; some first appeared in ileum or blood.

Graft material was processed, releasing intraepithelial and lamina propria lymphocytes. With regard to this clone: The antigen is unknown.

Data came from immunoSEQ multiplex PCR; TCRdb stores just in-frame clones and leaves some out. Among 25,000 to 35,000 clones listed, around 83% were seen once. Trimming at V came to 6 bases and at J to 1 base, leaving 4 bases not matched to a gene. This CDR3 spans 13 amino acids. Looked up from germline, CDR1 is SQVTM and CDR2 is ANQGSEA. Sequencing used ileum tissue, obtained 98 days after intestinal transplantation. The chain joins TRBV29-1 to TRBJ2-5, with 8 positions matching TRBD1. The TCR originated in a human patient who received an intestinal transplant, so some T cells may come from the graft donor. The CDR3 region has the DNA TGCAGCGTAGCCGGGACAGGCCAAGAGACCCAGTACTTC. Amino acids: CSVAGTGQETQYF.